Shown below are 9 T cell receptor beta chains from a single sample sequenced in a study of OX40 agonist ivuxolimab in advanced cancers. The assay was immunoSEQ multiplex PCR, and TCRdb's table has in-frame clones only and misses some. The sample yields roughly 66,000 clones, roughly four fifths seen once. Sequencing used CD4+ or CD8+ T cells sorted from blood, obtained in a trial of the OX40 agonist ivuxolimab. All receptors derive from an adult with an advanced solid tumor such as melanoma, head and neck, liver or kidney cancer.

V usage is TRBV5-1 and J usage is TRBJ2-3, with D unclear. Germline-derived CDR1 and CDR2 are SGHRS and YFSETQ. The CDR3 runs to 14 residues. Trimming took off 4 bases at V and 1 base at J, with 10 bases between the two ends. Here the CDR3 reads CASSLTLGTDTQYF. The CDR3 coding sequence is TGCGCCAGCAGCCTAACTTTAGGCACAGATACGCAGTATTTT.

This clone was observed a single time. The chain joins TRBV5-1 to TRBJ2-2; TRBD2 agrees at 12 bases. The CDR3 is made up of 16 amino acids. Germline V gives CDR1 SGHRS, CDR2 YFSETQ. Losses at the gene ends were 4 bases for V and 7 bases for J; bases not matched to a gene: 8. In nucleotides, the CDR3 is TGCGCCAGCAGCGGACCTAGCGGGAGGGCCGGCGGGGAGCTGTTTTTT. This gives the protein CASSGPSGRAGGELFF.

This clone has only one observation. V is TRBV7-9 and J is TRBJ2-6, with TRBD2 matching 11 bases. In germline, CDR1 is SEHNR, CDR2 FQNEAQ (reference sequence). Trimming took 5 bases from V and 1 from J; bases not matched to a gene: 7. The CDR3 runs 18 residues. Here the CDR3 DNA reads TGTGCCAGCAGCCCGGGACTAGCGGCCCTGTCTGGGGCCAACGTCCTGACTTTC. Translation: CASSPGLAALSGANVLTF.

The genes are TRBV28 and TRBJ2-1, with 9 bases aligning to TRBD2. The V gene end was trimmed by 7 bases and the J gene end by 4 bases; junction bases not matched to a gene: 14. The CDR3 has 17 amino acids. Germline CDR1 and CDR2: MDHEN and SYDVKM. The CDR3, as DNA: TGTGCCAGCAAAGGGCACTTAGGACTAGCGATGTACAATGAGCAGTTCTTC. The encoded protein is CASKGHLGLAMYNEQFF.

The gene calls are TRBV15 and TRBJ2-7; possibly TRBD1 or TRBD2 for D (5 bases each). The germline gives CDR1 LNHNV, CDR2 YYDKDF (reference sequence). This CDR3 comprises 16 residues. Trimming cost V 3 bases and J 0 bases, with 15 bases left between them. The CDR3 bases are TGTGCCACCAGCAGGGAGGCGACAGCAAGCTCCTACGAGCAGTACTTC. Encoded protein: CATSREATASSYEQYF.

This chain connects TRBV7-8 to TRBJ2-1; D unclear. This CDR3 region has 18 residues. The germline V gene has CDR1 SGHVS and CDR2 FQNEAQ. V was cut by 4 bases and J by 3 bases, with 22 bases left in between. CDR3 sequence reads: CASSSMSEGIPIYNEQFF. DNA of the CDR3: TGTGCCAGCAGCTCCATGTCGGAAGGAATTCCAATCTACAATGAGCAGTTCTTC.

The chain recombines TRBV6-5 with TRBJ2-3, with 14 bases fitting TRBD2. Trimming at V came to 10 bases and at J to 2 bases, leaving 2 bases not matched to a gene. Per germline, CDR1 MNHEY and CDR2 SVGAGI. The CDR3 contains 14 residues. The CDR3 coding sequence is TGTGCCACGGGACTAGCGGGGGTCACAGATACGCAGTATTTT. As protein: CATGLAGVTDTQYF.

This chain joins TRBV4-3 and TRBJ2-1; D is possibly TRBD1 or TRBD2 (5 bases each). Germline loops: CDR1 LGHNA, CDR2 YSLEER. With 3 bases removed from V and 7 bases from J, the gap between germline ends came to 10 bases. The CDR3 is 13 residues long. In DNA form, the CDR3 reads TGCGCCAGCAGCCAGAGGGGTCGGAATGAGCAGTTCTTC. Translating it yields CASSQRGRNEQFF.

The chain recombines TRBV19 with TRBJ2-1, with D unclear. Trimming removed 3 bases from V and 2 bases from J, with 11 bases in between. The germline V gene has CDR1 LNHDA and CDR2 SQIVND (reference sequence). This CDR3 is built from 15 residues. The CDR3 nucleotides read TGTGCCAGTAGTATGAAACTACCTACCTACAATGAGCAGTTCTTC. This gives the protein CASSMKLPTYNEQFF. Together with reference TRBV19 and TRBJ2-1, the CDR3 gives the full variable domain: DGGITQSPKYLFRKEGQNVTLSCEQNLNHDAMYWYRQDPGQGLRLIYYSQIVNDFQKGDIAEGYSVSREKKESFPLTVTSAQKNPTAFYLCASSMKLPTYNEQFFGPGTRLTVL.